The 31 T cell receptor beta chains reported below all come from one sample, sequenced in a study of blood T cell repertoires in COVID-19. TCRdb's table, derived via immunoSEQ multiplex PCR, lists solely in-frame clones and lacks some. The table records tens of thousands of clones, around 83% of them present only once. The sequencing sample was made of peripheral blood. All receptors come from a young man with COVID-19, enrolled during active disease.

This clone appeared a few times. V is TRBV6-6 and J is TRBJ2-7; possible D gene TRBD1, 6 bases. Germline V lookup: CDR1 MNHNY, CDR2 SVGAGI (reference sequence). The V end lost 5 bases, the J end lost 3 bases, and 11 bases lay between the germline ends. The length of the CDR3 is 13 residues. CDR3 sequence (DNA): TGTGCCAGCAGTCCCACAGGGTACTACGAGCAGTACTTC. Protein product: CASSPTGYYEQYF.

This rearrangement joins TRBV4-3 to TRBJ1-1; weak D call: TRBD1 (5 bases). CDR1 LGHNA and CDR2 YSLEER come from the germline V gene. V was clipped by 2 bases and J by 6 bases, with 16 bases between them. CDR3 length: 15 residues. The CDR3 is CASSQRTAAGAEAFF. The CDR3 DNA reads as TGCGCCAGCAGCCAACGGACGGCCGCGGGGGCTGAAGCTTTCTTT.

The chain joins TRBV4-2 to TRBJ1-2, with D uncertain. The CDR3 runs 15 residues. Germline CDR1 is LGHNA and CDR2 is YNFKEQ. Trimming took off 1 base at V and 8 bases at J, with 17 bases between the two ends. The CDR3 sequence: CASSQGPEQPSGYTF. The CDR3 DNA reads as TGTGCCAGCAGCCAAGGTCCCGAACAGCCCAGCGGCTACACCTTC.

This clone was detected only a few times. The chain joins TRBV19 to TRBJ2-1; possible D gene TRBD2, 6 bases. This CDR3 contains 12 residues. Trimming took off 6 bases at V and 8 bases at J, with 11 bases between the two ends. CDR1 LNHDA and CDR2 SQIVND come from the germline V gene (reference sequence). The CDR3 bases are TGTGCCAGTAGCACGGGAGCGTATGAGCAGTTCTTC. It codes for CASSTGAYEQFF.

The genes are TRBV9 and TRBJ1-3; 7 bases line up with TRBD1. The CDR3 consists of 14 residues. From germline, CDR1 is SGDLS and CDR2 YYNGEE. Trimming took 3 bases from V and 2 from J; bases not matched to a gene: 2. As DNA, the CDR3 is TGTGCCAGCAGCGACGACAGGGCTGGAAACACCATATATTTT. Protein: CASSDDRAGNTIYF.

J is TRBJ2-4 and V is TRBV11-2, with 10 bases fitting TRBD1. With V trimmed by 3 bases and J by 10 bases, 9 bases remained unmatched. Germline CDR1 SGHAT, CDR2 FQNNGV. The CDR3 totals 15 residues. CDR3 DNA sequence: TGTGCCAGCAGCTTCAGGCGGGACAGGGGAGGTATTCAGTACTTC. It encodes CASSFRRDRGGIQYF.

A few counts support this clone. The gene calls are TRBV11-1 and TRBJ2-5; 7 nucleotides agree with TRBD2. The CDR3 consists of 14 residues. Germline CDR1 reads SGHAT; CDR2 reads FQDESV (reference sequence). In DNA form, the CDR3 reads TGTGCTAGGGTAAGCGGGATCCCCCAAGAGACCCAGTACTTC. Translation gives CARVSGIPQETQYF.

This clone occurred once. The gene calls are TRBV28 and TRBJ1-2; 9 bases map to TRBD1. CDR3 length: 15 amino acids. Germline CDR1 reads MDHEN; CDR2 reads SYDVKM. V lost 0 bases and J lost 4; bases outside the gene matches: 3. CDR3 sequence: CASSLWDRGFYGYTF. The CDR3, as DNA: TGTGCCAGCAGTTTATGGGACAGGGGCTTCTATGGCTACACCTTC.

This clone was picked up one time. The rearrangement links TRBV29-1 to TRBJ1-1; D remains ambiguous. The V end was cut by 7 bases, the J end by 3 bases, with 6 bases between. The CDR3 length is 10 residues. Per germline, CDR1 SQVTM and CDR2 ANQGSEA. CDR3 DNA sequence: TGCAGCGCCCGGGACACTGAAGCTTTCTTT. Amino acid sequence: CSARDTEAFF.

This rearrangement joins TRBV3-1 (or the pseudogene TRBV3-2) to TRBJ2-7; no firm D call. Trimming removed 3 bases from V and 3 bases from J, with 9 bases in between. Germline CDR1 LGHDT, CDR2 YNNKEL (reference sequence). CDR3 size: 13 residues. CDR3 DNA: TGTGCCAGCAGCCAGTACTACAACTACGAGCAGTACTTC. Translated: CASSQYYNYEQYF.

This clone was counted a single time. The chain links TRBV7-2 to TRBJ2-3, with 12 bases matching TRBD2. The length of the CDR3 is 15 residues. Unmatched junction bases numbered 11, after V lost 6 bases and J lost 10 bases. CDR1 and CDR2 from the germline V gene are SGHTA and FQGNSA. Here the CDR3 reads CASRPTSGSSPAQYF. As DNA, the CDR3 is TGTGCCAGCAGACCGACTAGCGGGAGCTCTCCGGCGCAGTATTTT.

The J gene is TRBJ2-5, the V gene TRBV15; D possibly corresponds to TRBD1 (5 bases). V lost 1 base and J 5 bases, leaving 14 bases between the germline ends. This CDR3 spans 15 amino acids. CDR1 is LNHNV and CDR2 is YYDKDF in the germline V gene (reference sequence). Here the CDR3 reads CATSRARAGKETQYF. CDR3 nucleotides: TGTGCCACCAGCAGAGCTCGGGCAGGGAAGGAGACCCAGTACTTC.

DNA of the CDR3: TGTGCCAGCAGCCCTCAAGAGACCCAGTACTTC. This sequence encodes CASSPQETQYF. The rearrangement uses TRBV7-2 and TRBJ2-5; D is undetermined. The CDR3 has 11 amino acids. V was trimmed by 5 bases and J by 2 bases, leaving 3 bases between them. The V gene's germline CDR1 is SGHTA and CDR2 FQGNSA.

The V gene is TRBV6-5, the J gene TRBJ2-2; weak D call: TRBD2 (6 bases). The CDR3 is 14 amino acids. Trimming took 6 bases from V and 4 from J, leaving 12 bases between them. Germline V CDR1 and CDR2: MNHEY, SVGAGI. CDR3 protein: CASREGRGTGELFF. The CDR3 nucleotides are TGTGCCAGCAGGGAGGGCCGAGGCACCGGGGAGCTGTTTTTT.

The chain employs TRBV5-1 and TRBJ1-2, with TRBD1 matching 10 bases. J was trimmed by 8 bases and V by 4 bases; bases with no gene match: 11. The CDR3 covers 15 residues. Germline V gene sequence: CDR1 SGHRS, CDR2 YFSETQ. The CDR3 nucleotides are TGCGCCAGCAGCCCGGGGACAGGGGTACCGTGGGGCTACACCTTC. Protein: CASSPGTGVPWGYTF. Drawing the rest from reference TRBV5-1 and TRBJ1-2, the complete variable domain is KAGVTQTPRYLIKTRGQQVTLSCSPISGHRSVSWYQQTPGQGLQFLFEYFSETQRNKGNFPGRFSGRQFSNSRSEMNVSTLELGDSALYLCASSPGTGVPWGYTFGSGTRLTVV.

The chain is built from TRBV27 and TRBJ2-1; unclear D gene. Trimming left V 6 bases short and J 6 bases short, with 12 bases between. This CDR3 spans 13 amino acids. Germline V gene data show CDR1 as MNHEY and CDR2 as SMNVEV (reference sequence). The CDR3 DNA is TGTGCCAGCAGCTCAGGCCTAAGCAATGAGCAGTTCTTC. Translating gives CASSSGLSNEQFF.

This clone was seen only a few times. The J gene is TRBJ1-1, the V gene TRBV7-2; D perhaps matches TRBD1 (5 bases). V dropped 6 bases and J dropped 5 bases, with 22 bases sitting between them. The CDR3 is 16 amino acids. Germline CDR1 reads SGHTA; CDR2 reads FQGNSA. The CDR3 nucleotides read TGTGCCAGCAGTTCAGAGGGGACTTTCACGGGGACTGAAGCTTTCTTT. The encoded protein is CASSSEGTFTGTEAFF. The full variable domain, completed using reference TRBV7-2 and TRBJ1-1, is GAGVSQSPSNKVTEKGKDVELRCDPISGHTALYWYRQSLGQGLEFLIYFQGNSAPDKSGLPSDRFSAERTGGSVSTLTIQRTQQEDSAVYLCASSSEGTFTGTEAFFGQGTRLTVV.

The chain employs TRBV20-1 and TRBJ2-7; D is unresolved. The CDR3 is 10 amino acids. Trimming left V 6 bases short and J 5 bases short, with 8 bases between. The V gene's germline CDR1 is DFQATT and CDR2 SNEGSKA (reference sequence). Here the CDR3 DNA reads TGCAGTGCCATGGCCCACGAGCAGTACTTC. Amino acid sequence: CSAMAHEQYF.

The rearrangement uses TRBV6-2 or TRBV6-3 and TRBJ1-5, with 7 bases matching TRBD1. This CDR3 has 16 residues. Germline V CDR1 and CDR2: MNHEY, SVGEGT. V was pared by 2 bases and J by 1 base, with 5 bases of the junction left unmatched. In nucleotides, the CDR3 is TGTGCCAGCAGTTACGTTAAGGACAGGAGCAATCAGCCCCAGCATTTT. Translation: CASSYVKDRSNQPQHF.

The rearrangement joins TRBV6-1 to TRBJ2-6, with a weak D call TRBD1 (6 bases). This CDR3 region has 13 residues. V was trimmed by 11 bases and J by 2 bases, leaving 10 bases between them. Germline V gene lookup returns CDR1 MNHNS and CDR2 SASEGT. DNA of the CDR3: TGTGCCGTCGGGACACCTGGGGCCAACGTCCTGACTTTC. Protein product: CAVGTPGANVLTF.

The chain links TRBV10-3 to TRBJ1-2; 10 bases agree with TRBD1. V dropped 5 bases and J dropped 6; count of bases not matched to a gene: 9. The CDR3 runs to 15 residues. Germline V gene lookup returns CDR1 ENHRY and CDR2 SYGVKD. The CDR3 here is CAISPDRGLPNGYTF. CDR3 in DNA: TGTGCCATCAGTCCAGACAGGGGGCTCCCAAATGGCTACACCTTC.

This chain joins TRBV28 and TRBJ2-7; TRBD1 is a possible D gene (5 bases). The germline V and J ends were trimmed by 6 bases and 3 bases, with 12 bases remaining between them. CDR1 is MDHEN, CDR2 SYDVKM, per germline. This CDR3 is built from 13 residues. The CDR3 coding sequence is TGTGCCAGCAGAGAGGACACCCACTACGAGCAGTACTTC. Residues: CASREDTHYEQYF.

This clone appeared once. The CDR3 bases are TGTGCCAGCAGCCCTCTGGGAGGGATTAGAGAGACCCAGTACTTC. Translation: CASSPLGGIRETQYF. This chain links TRBV7-2 with TRBJ2-5, with TRBD2 matching 7 bases. After removal of 5 bases from V and 4 bases from J, the junction contained 10 bases not matched to a gene. The CDR3 is made up of 15 amino acids. CDR1 and CDR2 from the germline V gene are SGHTA and FQGNSA.

The rearrangement uses TRBV7-9 and TRBJ2-5, with TRBD1 identical over 7 bases. CDR1 and CDR2 from the germline V gene are SEHNR and FQNEAQ (reference sequence). The CDR3 has 16 amino acids. Trimming at V came to 5 bases and at J to 0 bases, leaving 9 bases not matched to a gene. The CDR3 DNA follows: TGTGCCAGCAGCCCCCAGGGGACAGAGGACCAAGAGACCCAGTACTTC. This sequence encodes CASSPQGTEDQETQYF.

The rearrangement uses TRBV28 and TRBJ1-1; TRBD1 might be the D (5 bases). In germline, CDR1 is MDHEN, CDR2 SYDVKM. The CDR3 loop spans 12 amino acids. V lost 8 bases and J lost 3, with 10 bases in between. The CDR3 loop reads CASVGEDTEAFF. The CDR3 region has the DNA TGTGCCAGCGTGGGGGAGGACACTGAAGCTTTCTTT.

The chain couples TRBV11-2 to TRBJ2-5; 12 positions match TRBD2. The J segment lost 5 bases and the V segment lost 6 bases, leaving 13 bases of the junction unmatched. The CDR3 runs to 17 residues. The germline V gene has CDR1 SGHAT and CDR2 FQNNGV. CDR3 sequence reads: CASSVTSGRLVGETQYF. The CDR3 DNA reads as TGTGCCAGCAGTGTTACTAGCGGGAGGCTCGTCGGGGAGACCCAGTACTTC.

This chain joins TRBV7-2 and TRBJ1-2, with D perhaps matching TRBD1 (5 bases). Trimming removed 3 bases from V and 4 bases from J, with 6 bases in between. Germline V gives CDR1 SGHTA, CDR2 FQGNSA. The CDR3 has 12 amino acids. CDR3 sequence reads: CASSLGLYGYTF. The DNA for the CDR3 is TGTGCCAGCAGCTTGGGACTCTATGGCTACACCTTC.

The chain recombines TRBV19 with TRBJ1-2; D is uncertain. Germline-derived CDR1 and CDR2 are LNHDA and SQIVND (reference sequence). Trimming cost V 5 bases and J 6 bases, with 7 bases left between them. The CDR3 is made up of 11 amino acids. CDR3 protein: CASSEQHGYTF. The CDR3 region has the DNA TGTGCCAGTAGTGAACAGCATGGCTACACCTTC.

The V gene is TRBV10-2, the J gene TRBJ1-1; a weak D match, TRBD1 (6 bases). CDR1 WSHSY and CDR2 SAAADI come from the germline V gene. The ends were cut back, 4 bases at V and 4 bases at J, with 10 bases in the middle. The CDR3 runs 13 residues. The CDR3 loop reads CASSAQGVTEAFF. For the CDR3, the DNA is TGCGCCAGCAGTGCACAGGGTGTCACTGAAGCTTTCTTT.

This clone appeared a few times. The rearrangement uses TRBV7-6 and TRBJ2-5; possibly TRBD2 for D (6 bases). V was shortened by 7 bases and J by 5 bases, with 8 bases between the two germline ends. The CDR3 consists of 11 residues. The germline V gene has CDR1 SGHVS and CDR2 FNYEAQ. The CDR3, as DNA: TGTGCCAGCACCGGGAGTGAGACCCAGTACTTC. As protein: CASTGSETQYF.

The chain is built from TRBV6-4 and TRBJ1-2; a possible D gene is TRBD1 (6 bases). This CDR3 has 14 residues. In germline, CDR1 is MRHNA, CDR2 SNTAGT. V was shortened by 6 bases and J by 5 bases, with 16 bases between the two germline ends. As DNA, the CDR3 is TGTGCCAGCAGCCCCACAGGGTTTCGGTATGGCTACACCTTC. Amino acids: CASSPTGFRYGYTF.